This T cell receptor beta chain is drawn from a study of T-cell memory formation after mild COVID-19. Study information: In these data, TCR clusters were largely donor specific.

This CDR3 comprises 15 residues. Germline V lookup: CDR1 MNHEY, CDR2 SVGAGI. Unmatched junction bases numbered 6, after V lost 6 bases and J lost 2 bases. Notes on the study in general: Among clones contracting day 15 to 85, CD4/CD8 was balanced, whereas later expanders leaned CD4+.

This clonotype was seen more than once but under ten times. Antigen specificity is unknown. The TCR alpha and TCR beta cDNA libraries, bearing sample barcodes and UMIs, were generated by 5'RACE using constant-segment primers. Via MiXCR, TCRdb re-called the 5' RACE reads, giving one row per CDR3 protein. The table shows around 390,000 distinct CDR3 sequences, with about 17% occurring only once. Material for sequencing was PBMCs or a T cell subset sorted from them (not recorded which). The chain employs TRBV6-5 and TRBJ1-5; 8 nucleotides match TRBD1. The origin of this receptor is a man aged 18-30 years who had mild COVID-19 (a few samples of this study predate the infection). Cell type and time point are not known. CDR3 sequence (DNA): TGTGCCAGCAGGACAGGGGCCTACGGCAATCAGCCCCAGCATTTT. This translates into CASRTGAYGNQPQHF.